This TCR beta chain was captured by sequencing in a study of T cells in Graves' hyperthyroidism and ophthalmopathy. Study context: Sampling of peripheral blood happened at initial diagnosis, prior to any treatment.

Preceding any ophthalmopathy symptoms, the blood sample dates from first hyperthyroidism diagnosis. This clonotype was detected many times. TCR beta CDR3 regions were amplified from RNA. Using the HTBI primer set, a first-round RT-PCR was run on the TCR CDR3. One entry per CDR3 protein results from TCRdb running MiXCR on the multiplex PCR reads. The sample lists 130,000 to 150,000 distinct CDR3 sequences, roughly 23% seen once, with over 60% in the top ten. Trimming took off 6 bases at V and 3 bases at J, with 15 bases between the two ends. Germline-derived CDR1 and CDR2 are MNHEY and SMNVEV (reference sequence). This CDR3 comprises 14 residues.

The receptor comes from a woman in her fifties or sixties with Graves' hyperthyroidism that later progressed to Graves' ophthalmopathy. The V and J genes are TRBV27 and TRBJ2-7; possibly TRBD2 for D (5 bases). The sequenced sample was blood. CDR3 residues: CASSLGSAGYEQYF. CDR3 in DNA: TGTGCCAGCAGCCTGGGGTCGGCGGGCTACGAGCAGTACTTC.